These 4 T cell receptor beta chains came from one sample sequenced in a study of vaccination and CD4 T cells after COVID-19. Treatment defined: 10-day PBMC culture with coronavirus spike peptide pools or control peptides (ViraFEST assay). For these receptors, no antigen is known. Sequenced with the Oncomine TCR Beta short-read assay was DNA taken from cultured CD4+ T cells. TCRdb re-analysed the PCR reads in MiXCR, keeping a single row per CDR3 protein. The sample has just under 20,000 distinct CDR3 sequences, over 40% seen once. The sequencing input was CD4+ T cells from blood, cultured in vitro. The receptor source for this set is a human donor who had recovered from COVID-19.

This clonotype appeared a few times. This sequence joins TRBV2 and TRBJ1-6, with no clear D. V dropped 7 bases and J dropped 8 bases, with 6 bases sitting between them. Germline CDR1 reads SNHLY; CDR2 reads FYNNEI. This CDR3 comprises 11 residues. This chain's CDR3 is CASIGYSPLHF. The CDR3 DNA follows: TGTGCCAGCATCGGGTATTCACCCCTCCACTTT.

The chain couples TRBV7-8 to TRBJ1-6; 7 nucleotides match TRBD1. The V gene's germline CDR1 is SGHVS and CDR2 FQNEAQ. CDR3 length: 16 residues. V lost 5 bases and J lost 3; bases outside the gene matches: 7. CDR3 coding DNA: TGTGCCAGCAGCCTGCGGACAGGAAACTATAATTCACCCCTCCACTTT. Residues: CASSLRTGNYNSPLHF.

This chain joins TRBV6-1 and TRBJ2-5; D remains unclear. Trimming shortened V by 2 bases and J by 4 bases, and 8 bases separated the two germline ends. In germline, CDR1 is MNHNS, CDR2 SASEGT. The CDR3 runs to 13 residues. CDR3 residues: CASSESWGETQYF. In nucleotides, the CDR3 is TGTGCCAGCAGTGAATCGTGGGGAGAGACCCAGTACTTC.

Remarks on this clonotype: Germline and junction disagree at one end, which may indicate a read error. This chain joins TRBV19 and TRBJ1-2; D call uncertain. The CDR3 length is 15 residues. Germline lookup yields CDR1 LNHDA and CDR2 SQIVND (reference sequence). CDR3 amino acids: CASSMGRTGNYGYIF. The CDR3 bases are TGTGCCAGTAGTATGGGGAGGACGGGTAACTATGGCTACATCTTC.